One sample yielded the 18 T cell receptor beta chains listed below, sequenced in a study of blood T cell repertoires in COVID-19 (TCRdb year 2020). Library preparation was by the immunoSEQ multiplex PCR assay. TCRdb stores this immuneACCESS table with in-frame sequences only. Part of the clones is absent; in the studies checked, under half of the shortfall reflects unresolved V genes, and no reason is known for the rest. The sample table holds approximately 300,000 clones, of which around 90% were seen once. The top ten clonotypes cover around 6% of the sample. Sequenced material: PBMCs or T cells enriched from blood (not recorded which). These receptors all stem from a woman aged 25 to 39 who had recovered from COVID-19.

With regard to this clone: A read error may account for a junction end that differs from germline. The chain recombines TRBV3-1 (or the pseudogene TRBV3-2) with TRBJ2-2; 8 bases fit TRBD2. This CDR3 has 15 amino acids. Per germline, CDR1 LGHDT and CDR2 YNNKEL (reference sequence). The DNA for the CDR3 is TGTGCCAGCAGTCAAGCGGGGGCGAACACCGGGGAGCTGTTTTTT. Amino acids: CASSQAGANTGELFF.

The chain has TRBV10-3 and TRBJ1-1; TRBD1 agrees at 10 bases. Germline assignment: CDR1 ENHRY and CDR2 SYGVKD. V shed 7 bases, J shed 0 bases, and the junction held 8 bases outside the gene matches. This CDR3 region has 16 residues. CDR3 DNA sequence: TGTGCCATCACCCCGACAGGGGGCGGTCTGAACACTGAAGCTTTCTTT. Encoded protein: CAITPTGGGLNTEAFF.

The rearrangement joins TRBV19 to TRBJ1-5; D unclear. The CDR3 sequence is 13 residues long. Trimming shortened V by 6 bases and J by 1 base, and 7 bases separated the two germline ends. Germline CDR1 is LNHDA and CDR2 is SQIVND (reference sequence). CDR3 in amino acids: CASSFGSNQPQHF. The CDR3 DNA reads TGTGCCAGTAGCTTCGGGAGCAATCAGCCCCAGCATTTT.

This chain uses TRBV4-3 with TRBJ1-6, with D possibly TRBD1 on 6 matching bases. This CDR3 region has 18 residues. Trimming left V 3 bases short and J 14 bases short, with 29 bases between. Germline values: CDR1 LGHNA, CDR2 YSLEER. CDR3 amino acids: CASSHPFVSGHPDSALHF. For the CDR3, the DNA is TGCGCCAGCAGCCACCCCTTTGTTTCGGGACACCCGGATTCGGCCCTCCACTTT.

The chain employs TRBV4-3 and TRBJ2-5; 14 positions agree with TRBD2. After removal of 5 bases from V and 9 bases from J, the junction contained 2 bases not matched to a gene. Germline values: CDR1 LGHNA, CDR2 YSLEER. The CDR3 runs to 13 residues. CDR3 sequence: CASSETSGGAQYF. Here the CDR3 DNA reads TGCGCCAGCAGCGAGACTAGCGGGGGGGCCCAGTACTTC.

V is TRBV4-3 and J is TRBJ1-1; D possibly corresponds to TRBD1 (6 bases). V was shortened by 2 bases and J by 4 bases, with 17 bases between the two germline ends. The CDR3 is 16 residues long. In germline, CDR1 is LGHNA, CDR2 YSLEER. The CDR3 bases are TGCGCCAGCAGCCAACTTACCTGGGGGCTTGGCACTGAAGCTTTCTTT. Its translation is CASSQLTWGLGTEAFF.

This chain links TRBV7-2 with TRBJ1-5, with D unresolved. Between the trimmed V and J ends, which lost 0 bases and 0 bases, there was a span of 15 bases. This CDR3 is 18 amino acids long. CDR1 is SGHTA and CDR2 is FQGNSA in the germline V gene. CDR3 sequence (DNA): TGTGCCAGCAGCTTAGCTGGCTCCGGGGTAGATAGCAATCAGCCCCAGCATTTT. This translates into CASSLAGSGVDSNQPQHF.

The sample holds a few counts of this clone. This sequence joins TRBV4-2 and TRBJ1-4, with D possibly TRBD1 on 6 matching bases. This CDR3 spans 18 amino acids. CDR1 is LGHNA, CDR2 YNFKEQ, per germline. The V and J ends lost 1 base and 6 bases respectively, with 21 bases between them. In DNA, the CDR3 is TGTGCCAGCAGCCAAGGCACCCAGGGGAGTTGGCTTGATGAAAAACTGTTTTTT. Protein: CASSQGTQGSWLDEKLFF.

In the case of this clone: Other DNA sequences from this sample encode an identical CDR3 as well. The V and J genes are TRBV6-5 and TRBJ2-1; 13 bases line up with TRBD2. V shed 6 bases and J 4 bases; nucleotides not matched to a gene: 0. Germline CDR1 and CDR2: MNHEY and SVGAGI. CDR3 length equals 14 residues. Here the CDR3 reads CASRGLAGYNEQFF. The CDR3 region has the DNA TGTGCCAGCAGGGGACTAGCGGGATACAATGAGCAGTTCTTC.

This clone was seen just once. The rearrangement links TRBV12-5 to TRBJ2-7; D is perhaps TRBD1 (5 bases). The CDR3 runs to 15 residues. Trimming removed 4 bases from V and 2 bases from J, with 15 bases in between. In germline, CDR1 is LGHNT, CDR2 FRNRAP. The CDR3 reads CASGSIPGLPYEQYF. The CDR3 DNA is TGTGCTAGTGGTTCGATACCAGGGTTACCCTACGAGCAGTACTTC.

The chain links TRBV7-2 to TRBJ2-1, with 14 nucleotides matching TRBD2. The CDR3 totals 15 residues. The V gene's germline CDR1 is SGHTA and CDR2 FQGNSA. V was clipped by 5 bases and J by 14 bases; unmatched bases: 11. Here the CDR3 DNA reads TGTGCCAGCAGCCCGGGACTAGCGGGGGCTGAAAGGGAGTTCTTC. This encodes CASSPGLAGAEREFF.

CDR3 loop: CASSTRQGRAFF. CDR3 coding DNA: TGTGCCAGCAGCACCAGACAGGGCCGGGCTTTCTTT. This chain joins TRBV9 and TRBJ1-1; 7 positions match TRBD1. This CDR3 spans 12 amino acids. V shed 4 bases, J shed 11 bases, and the junction held 8 bases outside the gene matches. Germline lookup yields CDR1 SGDLS and CDR2 YYNGEE.

The J gene is TRBJ1-1, the V gene TRBV7-9; TRBD1 is a possible D gene (5 bases). V was shortened by 6 bases and J by 6 bases, with 8 bases between the two germline ends. Looked up from germline, CDR1 is SEHNR and CDR2 is FQNEAQ (reference sequence). The CDR3 loop spans 11 amino acids. CDR3 sequence reads: CASSLTAEAFF. The CDR3 nucleotides are TGTGCCAGCAGTTTGACAGCTGAAGCTTTCTTT.

This rearrangement joins TRBV4-1 to TRBJ1-4; D ambiguous. Trimming took 5 bases from V and 6 from J, leaving 13 bases between them. Germline loops: CDR1 MGHRA, CDR2 YSYEKL. This CDR3 spans 14 amino acids. The CDR3 here is CASSTRAEYEKLFF. CDR3 DNA: TGCGCCAGCAGCACTAGGGCCGAGTATGAAAAACTGTTTTTT.

The chain is built from TRBV6-5 and TRBJ1-1, with TRBD1 matching 7 bases. Unmatched junction bases numbered 8, after V lost 6 bases and J lost 1 base. Germline values: CDR1 MNHEY, CDR2 SVGAGI. The CDR3 length is 15 residues. CDR3 protein: CASSGTGTENTEAFF. CDR3 coding DNA: TGTGCCAGCAGCGGGACCGGGACAGAGAACACTGAAGCTTTCTTT.

The rearrangement joins TRBV19 to TRBJ1-3; no firm D call. With 3 bases removed from V and 0 bases from J, the gap between germline ends came to 6 bases. Per the germline V gene, CDR1 is LNHDA and CDR2 is SQIVND (reference sequence). This CDR3 has 14 residues. CDR3 sequence: CASSMVRSGNTIYF. DNA for the CDR3: TGTGCCAGTAGTATGGTGCGCTCTGGAAACACCATATATTTT.

The chain links TRBV30 to TRBJ2-2, with 11 bases aligning to TRBD1. Germline-derived CDR1 and CDR2 are GTSNPN and SVGIG (reference sequence). V lost 4 bases, J lost 1 base, and 5 bases stayed unmatched. This CDR3 comprises 16 residues. The CDR3 bases are TGTGCCTGGAATTCCGGGACAGGGGGGAACACCGGGGAGCTGTTTTTT. This gives the protein CAWNSGTGGNTGELFF. The full variable domain, its missing parts supplied by reference TRBV30 and TRBJ2-2, is SQTIHQWPATLVQPVGSPLSLECTVEGTSNPNLYWYRQAAGRGLQLLFYSVGIGQISSEVPQNLSASRPQDRQFILSSKKLLLSDSGFYLCAWNSGTGGNTGELFFGEGSRLTVL.

The chain uses TRBV12-3 or TRBV12-4 and TRBJ1-2; 7 bases agree with TRBD1. The CDR3 covers 13 residues. Germline trimming cut 6 bases from V and 7 bases from J; bases unmatched to any gene: 8. For the CDR3, the DNA is TGTGCCAGCAGACTGACAGGGTCGGGTGGCTACACCTTC. Translated: CASRLTGSGGYTF.